Listed below are T cell receptor beta chains from one sample, sequenced in a study of blood T cell repertoires in COVID-19. Produced via immunoSEQ multiplex PCR; TCRdb's table is partial and in-frame only. The data hold roughly 200,000 clones, with roughly 88% observed a single time. The sample comprised PBMCs or T cells enriched from blood (not recorded which). These receptors were taken from a man aged 40-49 years with acute COVID-19. The CDR3 runs from the conserved cysteine through the conserved F or W.

J: TRBJ2-4; V: TRBV5-4; CDR3: CASSLQGDKNIQYF
J: TRBJ2-3; V: TRBV28; CDR3: CASRGGGYIDTQYF
J: TRBJ2-2; V: TRBV3-1/TRBV3-2; CDR3: CASSQGGQGRRTGELFF
J: TRBJ2-3; V: TRBV27; CDR3: CASSSHGQGYYYTQYF
J: TRBJ1-4; V: TRBV19; CDR3: CASSRGGGEKLFF
J: TRBJ2-2; V: TRBV18; CDR3: CASSPTRAGNTGELFF
J: TRBJ2-2; V: TRBV29-1; CDR3: CSVEDRGLNTGELFF
J: TRBJ1-1; V: TRBV11-2; CDR3: CASSYTNTEAFF
J: TRBJ2-7; V: TRBV27; CDR3: CASSSGGSGRYEQYF
J: TRBJ2-7; V: TRBV7-9; CDR3: CASASYEQYF
J: TRBJ2-5; V: TRBV7-8; CDR3: CASLIAGATWETQYF
J: TRBJ2-1; V: TRBV5-1; CDR3: CASSMARTNEQFF
J: TRBJ1-1; V: TRBV7-3; CDR3: CASSPHRLYTEAFF
J: TRBJ1-2; V: TRBV6-5; CDR3: CASSYDGGPESGYTF
J: TRBJ2-5; V: TRBV5-1; CDR3: CASSLAGTSGSPQETQYF
J: TRBJ2-3; V: TRBV5-4; CDR3: CASSSPAGGRVTDTQYF
J: TRBJ2-1; V: TRBV2; CDR3: CASSEGTTYNEQFF
J: TRBJ2-7; V: TRBV7-8; CDR3: CASSLVSQLAGARLHEQYF
J: TRBJ1-3; V: TRBV19; CDR3: CASERGQGYGNTIYF
J: TRBJ2-1; V: TRBV7-2; CDR3: CASSLKPGLARYNEQFF
J: TRBJ1-1; V: TRBV29-1; CDR3: CSCLLRGYNTEAFF
J: TRBJ1-2; V: TRBV28; CDR3: CASSFGDRGLDGYTF
J: TRBJ1-1; V: TRBV5-7; CDR3: CASSLQGRTEAFF
J: TRBJ2-2; V: TRBV28; CDR3: CASKKGAGELFF
J: TRBJ2-3; V: TRBV24-1; CDR3: CATSVSRGRGDTQYF
J: TRBJ2-1; V: TRBV12-5; CDR3: CASGSSTGPSYNEQFF
J: TRBJ1-5; V: TRBV6-5; CDR3: CASRDKQGNQPQHF
J: TRBJ1-2; V: TRBV5-1; CDR3: CASSQGGRQAVGYTF
J: TRBJ2-6; V: TRBV19; CDR3: CASSRGSWAVGANVLTF
J: TRBJ1-3; V: TRBV11-2; CDR3: CASSPNGNTIYF
J: TRBJ1-1; V: TRBV5-1; CDR3: CASSLNRGQGPEAFF
J: TRBJ2-1; V: TRBV11-3; CDR3: CASSLEQKTSGFVNEQFF
J: TRBJ2-7; V: TRBV10-3; CDR3: CAIRTTGVEQYF
J: TRBJ2-7; V: TRBV7-2; CDR3: CASSLEQRSYEQYF
J: TRBJ2-7; V: TRBV28; CDR3: CASKQVSSYEQYF
J: TRBJ1-6; V: TRBV30; CDR3: CAWTSSYNSPLHF
J: TRBJ1-2; V: TRBV18; CDR3: CASTRDGENYGYTF
J: TRBJ1-1; V: TRBV15; CDR3: CATSRQGGATEAFF
J: TRBJ2-7; V: TRBV28; CDR3: CASSLNLHGVSRIWVYEQYF
J: TRBJ1-4; V: TRBV27; CDR3: CASSLTLGQGNEKLFF
J: TRBJ1-3; V: TRBV6-5; CDR3: CASSLMGQPGNTIYF
J: TRBJ1-2; V: TRBV15; CDR3: CATSRDGALDYGYTF
J: TRBJ2-1; V: TRBV3-1/TRBV3-2; CDR3: CASSQAAGLIYNEQFF
J: TRBJ2-3; V: TRBV20-1; CDR3: CSARDTQYF
J: TRBJ2-1; V: TRBV19; CDR3: CATKYGSGSINEQFF
J: TRBJ1-5; V: TRBV28; CDR3: CAANAGTNQPQHF
J: TRBJ2-5; V: TRBV5-4; CDR3: CASSFGGTSGKETQYF
J: TRBJ1-6; V: TRBV9; CDR3: CASSPWDNGGISPLHF
J: TRBJ1-5; V: TRBV2; CDR3: CASSELRNNQPQHF
J: TRBJ2-2; V: TRBV6-6; CDR3: CASSYAQGARTGELFF
J: TRBJ1-1; V: TRBV11-2; CDR3: CASSPAGQGAYHTEAFF
J: TRBJ2-1; V: TRBV27; CDR3: CASSLLADSGDEQFF